This passage covers 27 T cell receptor beta chains from one sample sequenced in a study of blood T cell repertoires in COVID-19. Sequenced by immunoSEQ multiplex PCR; TCRdb stores in-frame clones only, minus some. The sample lists 40,000 to 45,000 clones, around 93% seen once, with 12% in the top ten. Sequenced: peripheral blood. These receptors came from a human donor in a cohort sampled during active COVID-19.

V usage is TRBV6-6 and J usage is TRBJ1-5; 7 nucleotides line up with TRBD1. Germline CDR1 is MNHNY and CDR2 is SVGAGI (reference sequence). The ends lost 8 bases at V and 7 bases at J; junction bases unmatched: 8. The CDR3 length is 13 residues. The CDR3 bases are TGTGCCAGCTTAAAGGGGGCAGGGCAGCCCCAGCATTTT. This encodes CASLKGAGQPQHF.

In this sample, this clone turned up once. The J gene is TRBJ1-1, the V gene TRBV18; tentative D call: TRBD1 (5 bases). The V gene's germline CDR1 is KGHSH and CDR2 LQKENI. The CDR3 has 13 residues. The ends were cut back, 0 bases at V and 10 bases at J, with 12 bases in the middle. The CDR3 DNA is TGTGCCAGCTCACCACCGACGACAGTTCCAGCTTTCTTT. Encoded protein: CASSPPTTVPAFF.

The V call is TRBV4-2, the J call TRBJ1-1, with 7 bases fitting TRBD1. Germline CDR1 is LGHNA and CDR2 is YNFKEQ. V lost 0 bases and J lost 6; bases outside the gene matches: 4. The CDR3 covers 14 residues. CDR3 loop: CASSQDQGGPEAFF. CDR3 coding DNA: TGTGCCAGCAGCCAAGATCAGGGGGGCCCTGAAGCTTTCTTT.

This chain uses TRBV7-8 with TRBJ2-5, with 8 bases fitting TRBD2. The V gene's germline CDR1 is SGHVS and CDR2 FQNEAQ. This CDR3 comprises 15 residues. Trimming cost V 5 bases and J 5 bases; bases outside gene matches: 10. In DNA form, the CDR3 reads TGTGCCAGCAGCCTCTATGCGGGGGGCGTGGAGACCCAGTACTTC. Amino acids: CASSLYAGGVETQYF.

V gene TRBV21-1 combines with J gene TRBJ1-1; TRBD1 reflects the table's D call only, with no check against the DNA. TRBV21-1 is a known pseudogene. This CDR3 region has 14 residues. This chain's CDR3 is CASSKDVRNTEAFF. The CDR3 DNA reads TGTGCCAGCAGCAAAGACGTCAGAAACACTGAAGCTTTCTTT.

V is TRBV6-5 and J is TRBJ1-6, with D unclear. The germline CDR1 and CDR2 sequences are MNHEY and SVGAGI. Trimming pared 0 bases from V and 7 bases from J, leaving 10 bases between. The CDR3 is 15 residues long. CDR3 residues: CASSYSSLENSPLHF. The CDR3, as DNA: TGTGCCAGCAGTTACTCTTCCCTAGAGAATTCACCCCTCCACTTT.

The V call is TRBV7-9, the J call TRBJ2-3; TRBD2 matches at 9 bases. The germline V gene encodes CDR1 SEHNR and CDR2 FQNEAQ (reference sequence). There are 14 residues in the CDR3. V gave up 7 bases and J gave up 3 bases; unmatched junction bases: 5. The CDR3 DNA follows: TGTGCCAGCAACCGCGGGGGGGTAACAGATACGCAGTATTTT. Residues: CASNRGGVTDTQYF.

Here the CDR3 reads CASSRRQRRYNSPLHF. The CDR3 coding sequence is TGTGCCAGCAGCCGCCGACAGAGACGCTATAATTCACCCCTCCACTTT. This sequence joins TRBV7-6 and TRBJ1-6; a weak D match, TRBD1 (5 bases). The CDR3 runs to 16 residues. The germline V gene has CDR1 SGHVS and CDR2 FNYEAQ. V gave up 5 bases and J gave up 3 bases, with 14 bases separating them.

This clone was counted only a few times. V usage is TRBV19 and J usage is TRBJ1-6, with D maybe TRBD1 (6 bases). V was trimmed by 9 bases and J by 7 bases, leaving 13 bases between them. This CDR3 contains 13 residues. Germline V gene data show CDR1 as LNHDA and CDR2 as SQIVND (reference sequence). The CDR3 region has the DNA TGTGCCAGCGGGGACATCGAAAATTCACCCCTCCACTTT. It translates to CASGDIENSPLHF.

V usage is TRBV12-3 or TRBV12-4 and J usage is TRBJ1-2; 7 nucleotides align to TRBD1. The ends lost 4 bases at V and 5 bases at J; junction bases unmatched: 4. The CDR3 is 13 amino acids. CDR3 loop: CASSSDRAYGYTF. In nucleotides, the CDR3 is TGTGCCAGCAGTTCCGACAGGGCGTATGGCTACACCTTC.

The V call is TRBV28, the J call TRBJ1-5, with a possible D match to TRBD1 (5 bases). V lost 3 bases and J 2 bases, leaving 17 bases between the germline ends. The CDR3 length is 17 residues. Germline CDR1 reads MDHEN; CDR2 reads SYDVKM. This chain's CDR3 is CASSFSGVSLGNQPQHF. The CDR3 nucleotides are TGTGCCAGCAGTTTTTCGGGGGTTTCCTTGGGCAATCAGCCCCAGCATTTT. The full variable domain, its missing parts supplied by reference TRBV28 and TRBJ1-5, is DVKVTQSSRYLVKRTGEKVFLECVQDMDHENMFWYRQDPGLGLRLIYFSYDVKMKEKGDIPEGYSVSREKKERFSLILESASTNQTSMYLCASSFSGVSLGNQPQHFGDGTRLSIL.

The chain uses TRBV7-8 and TRBJ2-1; 13 bases are a match to TRBD2. This CDR3 spans 17 amino acids. V lost 5 bases and J lost 7; bases outside the gene matches: 11. Germline CDR1 SGHVS, CDR2 FQNEAQ. The CDR3 DNA reads TGTGCCAGCAGCCCAATAATAGGACTAGCGGGGGTTAATGAGCAGTTCTTC. It translates to CASSPIIGLAGVNEQFF.

V and J are TRBV6-4 and TRBJ2-3; TRBD2 matches at 12 bases. From germline, CDR1 is MRHNA and CDR2 SNTAGT. Trimming took 0 bases from V and 1 from J; bases not matched to a gene: 14. The CDR3 length is 21 residues. The CDR3 sequence: CASSDSSRTSGDGFGTDTQYF. Written as DNA, the CDR3 is TGTGCCAGCAGTGACTCAAGTCGGACTAGCGGGGATGGGTTTGGCACAGATACGCAGTATTTT.

The chain uses TRBV7-9 and TRBJ1-1, with D possibly matching TRBD1 (5 bases). The germline CDR1 and CDR2 sequences are SEHNR and FQNEAQ (reference sequence). V was trimmed by 5 bases and J by 2 bases, leaving 15 bases between them. This CDR3 is 15 amino acids long. The CDR3 spells CASSVQDLINTEAFF. The CDR3 DNA is TGTGCCAGCAGCGTACAGGATTTAATAAACACTGAAGCTTTCTTT. The whole variable domain, remainder taken from reference TRBV7-9 and TRBJ1-1, is DTGVSQNPRHKITKRGQNVTFRCDPISEHNRLYWYRQTLGQGPEFLTYFQNEAQLEKSRLLSDRFSAERPKGSFSTLEIQRTEQGDSAMYLCASSVQDLINTEAFFGQGTRLTVV.

The gene calls are TRBV6-2 or TRBV6-3 and TRBJ2-1, with 7 bases that match TRBD2. This CDR3 contains 15 residues. The germline CDR1 and CDR2 sequences are MNHEY and SVGEGT. V was clipped by 2 bases and J by 3 bases; unmatched bases: 4. The CDR3 region has the DNA TGTGCCAGCAGTTACGCGGCGGGGGTCTACAATGAGCAGTTCTTC. It translates to CASSYAAGVYNEQFF.

The rearrangement joins TRBV10-3 to TRBJ2-5; 9 positions agree with TRBD1. The CDR3 runs to 13 residues. Trimming removed 4 bases from V and 5 bases from J; junction bases left unmatched: 2. Germline V lookup: CDR1 ENHRY, CDR2 SYGVKD. CDR3 nucleotide sequence: TGTGCCATCAGTGGTGGACAGGGGGAGACCCAGTACTTC. Its protein is CAISGGQGETQYF.

This chain connects TRBV5-1 to TRBJ2-3; 9 bases map to TRBD2. This CDR3 has 14 residues. Trimming at V came to 5 bases and at J to 3 bases, leaving 4 bases not matched to a gene. Germline loops: CDR1 SGHRS, CDR2 YFSETQ. Here the CDR3 DNA reads TGCGCCAGCAGAGTAGCGGGAGTTACAGATACGCAGTATTTT. Translating it yields CASRVAGVTDTQYF.

The chain recombines TRBV2 with TRBJ1-2, with TRBD1 matching 8 bases. Trimming removed 8 bases from V and 8 bases from J; junction bases left unmatched: 10. Germline loops: CDR1 SNHLY, CDR2 FYNNEI. The CDR3 extends over 13 amino acids. The CDR3 DNA reads as TGTGCCAGCCTCTACATAGACAGGGGCGGCTACACCTTC. Its translation: CASLYIDRGGYTF. The entire variable domain, with the rest obtained from reference TRBV2 and TRBJ1-2, is as follows: EPEVTQTPSHQVTQMGQEVILRCVPISNHLYFYWYRQILGQKVEFLVSFYNNEISEKSEIFDDQFSVERPDGSNFTLKIRSTKLEDSAMYFCASLYIDRGGYTFGSGTRLTVV.

This chain connects TRBV7-9 to TRBJ2-2; the D gene is possibly TRBD1 (6 bases). V was shortened by 5 bases and J by 1 base, with 11 bases between the two germline ends. The CDR3 has 15 amino acids. Per the germline V gene, CDR1 is SEHNR and CDR2 is FQNEAQ (reference sequence). As DNA, the CDR3 is TGTGCCAGCAGCCTACAGGGTGGGAACACCGGGGAGCTGTTTTTT. This codes for CASSLQGGNTGELFF.

This clone turned up a few times. The J gene is TRBJ1-5, the V gene TRBV27; 7 positions match TRBD1. Germline loops: CDR1 MNHEY, CDR2 SMNVEV (reference sequence). There are 16 residues in the CDR3. Trimming removed 7 bases from V and 1 base from J; junction bases left unmatched: 10. The CDR3 bases are TGTGCCAGCAAGGATCAGGGACAGTTGAGCAATCAGCCCCAGCATTTT. Protein sequence: CASKDQGQLSNQPQHF.

The gene calls are TRBV2 and TRBJ2-4; 10 bases are shared with TRBD2. CDR1 is SNHLY and CDR2 is FYNNEI in the germline V gene. Unmatched junction bases numbered 11, after V lost 6 bases and J lost 6 bases. The CDR3 loop spans 16 amino acids. This chain's CDR3 is CASRGGLAGGRNIQYF. The CDR3 bases are TGTGCCAGCAGGGGAGGGTTAGCGGGGGGCCGAAACATTCAGTACTTC.

The rearrangement joins TRBV7-9 to TRBJ2-2; 7 bases agree with TRBD2. This CDR3 is built from 15 residues. The V and J ends lost 6 bases and 2 bases, in that order; junction bases with no gene match: 6. The germline CDR1 and CDR2 sequences are SEHNR and FQNEAQ (reference sequence). The CDR3 sequence is CASRLVAGNTGELFF. CDR3 coding DNA: TGTGCCAGCAGACTGGTAGCGGGTAACACCGGGGAGCTGTTTTTT.

The CDR3 sequence is CASSKPTGVTDTQYF. Written as DNA, the CDR3 is TGTGCCAGCAGTAAACCGACAGGGGTAACAGATACGCAGTATTTT. V gene TRBV6-5 combines with J gene TRBJ2-3; 8 bases match TRBD1. Germline CDR1 and CDR2: MNHEY and SVGAGI. V dropped 5 bases and J dropped 3; count of bases not matched to a gene: 7. This CDR3 has 15 residues.

The V gene is TRBV6-2 or TRBV6-3, the J gene TRBJ2-7; possibly TRBD2 for D (7 bases). Germline-derived CDR1 and CDR2 are MNHEY and SVGEGT. The CDR3 is made up of 15 amino acids. V lost 4 bases and J 2 bases, leaving 15 bases between the germline ends. The CDR3 sequence: CASSFRGALPYEQYF. The CDR3 DNA is TGTGCCAGCAGTTTCCGGGGGGCCCTTCCCTACGAGCAGTACTTC.

V gene TRBV9 combines with J gene TRBJ2-3; TRBD2 matches 9 bases. Per germline, CDR1 SGDLS and CDR2 YYNGEE. The CDR3 is 17 residues long. V shed 0 bases and J 2 bases; nucleotides not matched to a gene: 7. In DNA, the CDR3 is TGTGCCAGCAGCGTAGATCGAGGGACTAGCTACACAGATACGCAGTATTTT. Translated, it gives CASSVDRGTSYTDTQYF. The full variable domain, rest sourced from reference TRBV9 and TRBJ2-3, is DSGVTQTPKHLITATGQRVTLRCSPRSGDLSVYWYQQSLDQGLQFLIQYYNGEERAKGNILERFSAQQFPDLHSELNLSSLELGDSALYFCASSVDRGTSYTDTQYFGPGTRLTVL.

The J gene is TRBJ2-7, the V gene TRBV28, with a possible D match to TRBD2 (6 bases). This CDR3 region has 13 residues. Trimming stripped 10 bases from V and 2 bases from J, with 15 bases between. Germline assignment: CDR1 MDHEN and CDR2 SYDVKM. In DNA, the CDR3 is TGTGCCACCTTCGGGGAGGTAGCCTACGAGCAGTACTTC. Amino acid sequence: CATFGEVAYEQYF.

This clone was counted only a few times. The chain has TRBV12-5 and TRBJ2-1; the D gene is possibly TRBD2 (5 bases). This CDR3 spans 16 amino acids. V gave up 7 bases and J gave up 0 bases, with 16 bases separating them. Germline loops: CDR1 LGHNT, CDR2 FRNRAP. CDR3 amino acids: CASALGRGSSYNEQFF. CDR3 nucleotides: TGTGCTAGTGCCCTGGGTCGGGGAAGCTCCTACAATGAGCAGTTCTTC. Full variable domain (outside the CDR3, taken from reference TRBV12-5 and TRBJ2-1): DARVTQTPRHKVTEMGQEVTMRCQPILGHNTVFWYRQTMMQGLELLAYFRNRAPLDDSGMPKDRFSAEMPDATLATLKIQPSEPRDSAVYFCASALGRGSSYNEQFFGPGTRLTVL.